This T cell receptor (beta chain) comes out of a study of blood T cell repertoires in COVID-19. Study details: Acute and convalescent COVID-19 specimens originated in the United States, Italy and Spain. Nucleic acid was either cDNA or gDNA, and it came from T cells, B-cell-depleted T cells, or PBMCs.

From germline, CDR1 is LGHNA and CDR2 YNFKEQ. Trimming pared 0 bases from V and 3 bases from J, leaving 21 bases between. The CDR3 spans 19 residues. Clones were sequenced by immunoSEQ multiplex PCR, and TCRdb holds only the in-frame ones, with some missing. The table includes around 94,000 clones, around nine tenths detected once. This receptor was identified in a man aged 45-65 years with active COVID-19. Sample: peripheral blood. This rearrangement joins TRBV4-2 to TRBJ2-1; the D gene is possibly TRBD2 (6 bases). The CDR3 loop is CASSQDQIPLAGRYNEQFF. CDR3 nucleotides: TGTGCCAGCAGCCAAGATCAAATCCCACTTGCGGGACGCTACAATGAGCAGTTCTTC.